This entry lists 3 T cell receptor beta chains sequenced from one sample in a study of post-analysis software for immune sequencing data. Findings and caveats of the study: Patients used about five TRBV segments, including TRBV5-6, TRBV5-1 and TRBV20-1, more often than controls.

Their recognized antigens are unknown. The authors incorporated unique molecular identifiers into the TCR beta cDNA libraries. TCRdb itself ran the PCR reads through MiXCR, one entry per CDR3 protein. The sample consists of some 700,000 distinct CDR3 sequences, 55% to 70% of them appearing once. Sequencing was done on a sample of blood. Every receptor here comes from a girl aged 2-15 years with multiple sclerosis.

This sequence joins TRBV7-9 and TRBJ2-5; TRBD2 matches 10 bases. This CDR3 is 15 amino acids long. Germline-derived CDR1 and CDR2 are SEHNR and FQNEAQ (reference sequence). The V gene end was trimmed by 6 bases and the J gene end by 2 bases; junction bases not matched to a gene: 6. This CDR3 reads CASSGTSGMQETQYF. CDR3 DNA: TGTGCCAGCAGTGGCACTAGCGGGATGCAAGAGACCCAGTACTTC.

In DNA form, the CDR3 reads TGCGCCAGCAACCCTCGTCCGGGACTTGGAGTAGAGACCCAGTACTTC. Amino acids: CASNPRPGLGVETQYF. V and J are TRBV5-1 and TRBJ2-5, with D possibly matching TRBD2 (6 bases). The CDR3 runs 16 residues. V was shortened by 6 bases and J by 4 bases, with 22 bases between the two germline ends. CDR1 SGHRS and CDR2 YFSETQ come from the germline V gene.

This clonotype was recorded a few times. CDR3: CASSQDLTEGTEAFF. As DNA, the CDR3 is TGCGCCAGCAGCCAAGATTTGACGGAGGGCACTGAAGCTTTCTTT. The chain uses TRBV4-3 and TRBJ1-1; D uncertain. V was cut by 0 bases and J by 4 bases, with 12 bases left in between. The length of the CDR3 is 15 residues. CDR1 is LGHNA, CDR2 YSLEER, per germline.